The TCR beta chain described here comes from a study of blood T cell repertoires in COVID-19. Study overall: PBMCs, B-cell-depleted T cells, or T cells were the source of the cDNA or gDNA that made up the material.

Trimming removed 0 bases from V and 8 bases from J; junction bases left unmatched: 7. Germline CDR1 reads LNHDA; CDR2 reads SQIVND (reference sequence). CDR3 size: 15 residues. The assay was immunoSEQ multiplex PCR, and TCRdb's table has in-frame clones only and misses some. The sample lists 150,000 to 200,000 clones, about 90% seen once, with around 7% in the top ten. Recovered Cohort 3 donors showed two negative PCRs, clearance, or symptom resolution. The sequencing sample was made of PBMCs or T cells enriched from blood (not recorded which). The receptor comes from a woman aged 50 to 60 who had recovered from COVID-19. The chain recombines TRBV19 with TRBJ2-1; TRBD2 matches at 7 bases. CDR3 sequence: CASSIEIQTSYEQFF. The CDR3 region has the DNA TGTGCCAGTAGTATAGAGATCCAGACTAGCTATGAGCAGTTCTTC.